This T cell receptor (beta chain) emerged from a study of CD8 T cells in ankylosing spondylitis. This clonotype came up a few times. Its matching antigen is unknown. General observations from the study: Existing reports had already noted some motif variants in reactive arthritis synovial fluid and blood. Disease-linked clones, CD8+, were relatively rare in peripheral blood. Matched synovial fluid from ankylosing spondylitis patients was reported to be enriched for disease-linked clones.

This CDR3 contains 15 residues. Germline V gene lookup returns CDR1 SEHNR and CDR2 FQNEAQ (reference sequence). V was shortened by 5 bases and J by 6 bases, with 16 bases between the two germline ends. TCRdb re-called the 5' RACE reads with MiXCR, one entry per CDR3 protein. The sample includes 300,000 to 400,000 distinct CDR3 sequences, 20% to 25% of them seen just once. The source material was blood, either unsorted or a sorted T cell fraction (not recorded which). The chain uses TRBV7-9 and TRBJ2-2, with D possibly called TRBD1 or TRBD2 (5 bases each). This sequence was found in a male donor with ankylosing spondylitis or in good health (not recorded which). The CDR3 here is CASSLPGRESGELFF. The DNA for the CDR3 is TGTGCCAGCAGCCTGCCCGGCAGGGAGTCCGGGGAGCTGTTTTTT.